This is a list of T cell receptor beta chains from one sample in a study of regulatory T cells in long-lasting Graves disease. TCRdb re-called the multiplex PCR reads with MiXCR, one entry per CDR3 protein. Among about 620,000 distinct CDR3 sequences, around 17% were seen once, and the ten largest hold 18%. These sequences were also reported in another study, on T cells in Graves' hyperthyroidism and ophthalmopathy.

The starting material was peripheral blood mononuclear cells (PBMCs), obtained at new diagnosis, from a patient treated with antithyroid drugs. The receptors were sampled from a woman aged 30 to 39 with Graves disease. The CDR3 runs from the conserved cysteine through the conserved F or W. D genes are given only for firm matches. Where a row states a size, it is once, few, many or the class of an expanded clone; other rows omit it.

len	d_gene	j_gene	v_gene	abundance	CDR3aa	CDR3nt
12	.	TRBJ2-1	TRBV9	.	CASSPNRGEQFF	TGTGCCAGCAGCCCAAACAGAGGCGAGCAGTTCTTC
14	TRBD1	TRBJ1-1	TRBV6-1	many	CASNSGQHNTEAFF	TGTGCCAGCAATTCGGGACAGCATAACACTGAAGCTTTCTTT
12	.	TRBJ1-2	TRBV29-1	many	CSIGDVSYGYTF	TGCAGCATCGGGGACGTCAGCTATGGCTACACCTTC
16	.	TRBJ2-4	TRBV2	few	CASRGKMKTAKNIQYF	TGTGCCAGCAGGGGAAAAATGAAGACAGCCAAAAACATTCAGTACTTC
15	.	TRBJ2-7	TRBV28	few	CASSPADFMANEQYF	TGTGCCAGCAGCCCGGCCGATTTTATGGCCAACGAGCAGTACTTC
16	TRBD1	TRBJ1-4	TRBV3-1	few	CASSLSGTATNEKLFF	TGTGCCAGCAGCCTCTCAGGGACAGCAACTAATGAAAAACTGTTTTTT
13	.	TRBJ1-2	TRBV29-1	many	CSVEQGSVHGYTF	TGCAGCGTTGAACAGGGTAGCGTGCATGGCTACACCTTC
13	.	TRBJ1-2	TRBV10-3	.	CAIGNREGYGYTF	TGTGCCATCGGAAACAGGGAGGGCTATGGCTACACCTTC
13	.	TRBJ2-2	TRBV6-1	many	CASGNVNTGELFF	TGTGCCAGCGGTAACGTAAACACCGGGGAGCTGTTTTTT
16	.	TRBJ1-1	TRBV6-9	many	CASSLIGDKSNTEAFF	TGTGCCAGCAGTTTAATTGGGGACAAATCAAACACTGAAGCTTTCTTT